This TCR beta chain appears in the sequencing data of a study of blood T cell repertoires in COVID-19. V was clipped by 3 bases and J by 2 bases; unmatched bases: 5. The CDR3 contains 16 residues. The V gene's germline CDR1 is MNHEY and CDR2 SMNVEV (reference sequence). Assay: immunoSEQ multiplex PCR; the TCRdb copy retains only in-frame clones and omits some. The sample records 65,000 to 95,000 clones, approximately 90% being singletons. Sequencing was done on a sample of peripheral blood. V is TRBV27 and J is TRBJ2-1, with 9 bases fitting TRBD1. This clonotype was sampled from a middle-aged man with COVID-19, enrolled during active disease. The CDR3 region has the DNA TGTGCCAGCAGTTTTGTAACAGGGGGCGCCTACAATGAGCAGTTCTTC. Amino acids: CASSFVTGGAYNEQFF.